This section outlines one TCR beta chain sequence together with its context. The antigen remains undetermined. The protocol was immunoSEQ multiplex PCR, while the TCRdb copy is restricted to in-frame clones and leaves out a portion. Of about 140,000 clones listed, 85% to 95% were seen once; the top ten hold approximately 3.8%. CDR1 is MNHEY, CDR2 SVGAGI, per germline. Trimming cost V 2 bases and J 8 bases, with 18 bases left between them. There are 15 residues in the CDR3. This entry is derived from a study of T cell responses to AZD1222 COVID-19 vaccine. General study results and limits: Distributed over spike, vaccine-associated CD4 TCRs predominated at 160-218 and 743-854.

The chain links TRBV6-5 to TRBJ1-2; D is perhaps TRBD1 (5 bases). The clonotype originates from an adult who received the AZD1222 COVID-19 vaccine. Sample: peripheral blood, taken 28 days after the second AZD1222 dose. CDR3 in DNA: TGTGCCAGCAGTTACGGAGGAGGGACTAGTTCGGGCTACACCTTC. It translates to CASSYGGGTSSGYTF.